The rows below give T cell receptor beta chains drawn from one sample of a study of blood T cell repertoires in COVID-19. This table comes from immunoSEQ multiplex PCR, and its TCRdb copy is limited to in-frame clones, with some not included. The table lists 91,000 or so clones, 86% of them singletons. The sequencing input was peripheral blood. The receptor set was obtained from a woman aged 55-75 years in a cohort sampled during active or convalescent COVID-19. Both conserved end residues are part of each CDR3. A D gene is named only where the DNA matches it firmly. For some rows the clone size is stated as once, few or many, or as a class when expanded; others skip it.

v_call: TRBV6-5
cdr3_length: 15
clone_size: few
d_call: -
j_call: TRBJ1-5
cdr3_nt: TGTGCCAGCCTACTAGGGGCGGACTACAATCAGCCCCAGCATTTT
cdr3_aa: CASLLGADYNQPQHF

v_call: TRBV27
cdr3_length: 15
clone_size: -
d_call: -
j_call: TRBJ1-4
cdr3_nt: TGTGCCAGCAGTTTTAAAGGGAGAGCTAATGAAAAACTGTTTTTT
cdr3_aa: CASSFKGRANEKLFF

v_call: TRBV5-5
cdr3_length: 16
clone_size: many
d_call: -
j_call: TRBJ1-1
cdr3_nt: TGTGCCAGCAGGCCCGCCCGGCAGGGATCGAACACTGAAGCTTTCTTT
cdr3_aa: CASRPARQGSNTEAFF

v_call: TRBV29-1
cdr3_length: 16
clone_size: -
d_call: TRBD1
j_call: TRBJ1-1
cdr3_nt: TGCAGCGTTGAAGCCCGAGGCAGGGGGTTTGGCACTGAAGCTTTCTTT
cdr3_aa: CSVEARGRGFGTEAFF

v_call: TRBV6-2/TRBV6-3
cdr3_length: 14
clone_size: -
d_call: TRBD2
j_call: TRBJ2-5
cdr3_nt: TGTGCCAGCAGCGCTGGGGGGGGGAGTGGGACCCAGTACTTC
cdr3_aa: CASSAGGGSGTQYF

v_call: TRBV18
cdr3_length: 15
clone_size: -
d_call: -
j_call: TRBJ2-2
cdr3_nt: TGTGCCAGCTCACCACCGCAGGGTTCTTCTGGGGAGCTGTTTTTT
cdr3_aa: CASSPPQGSSGELFF

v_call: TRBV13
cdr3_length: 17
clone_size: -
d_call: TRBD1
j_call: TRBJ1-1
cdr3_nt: TGTGCCAGCAGCTCCTTACGGGGGAAGGGGGCCGATGGTGAAGCTTTCTTT
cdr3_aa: CASSSLRGKGADGEAFF

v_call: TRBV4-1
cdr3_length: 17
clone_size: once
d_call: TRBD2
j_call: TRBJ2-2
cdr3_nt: TGCGCCAGCAGGGAGCGGGAGTGGAGGGGGAGGACCGGGGAGCTGTTTTTT
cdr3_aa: CASREREWRGRTGELFF

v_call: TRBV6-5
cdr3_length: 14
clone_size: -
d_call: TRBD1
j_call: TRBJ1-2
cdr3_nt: TGTGCCAGTGAGACAGGGGGGGACTACTATGGCTACACCTTC
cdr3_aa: CASETGGDYYGYTF

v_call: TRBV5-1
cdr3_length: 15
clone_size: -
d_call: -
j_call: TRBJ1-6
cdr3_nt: TGCGCCAGCAGCTTGGCAGGGGAGGGTAATTCACCCCTCCACTTT
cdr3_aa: CASSLAGEGNSPLHF

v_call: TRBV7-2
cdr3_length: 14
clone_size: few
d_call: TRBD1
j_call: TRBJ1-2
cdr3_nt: TGTGCCAGCAGCTCGTCAGGGGGCAGCTATGGCTACACCTTC
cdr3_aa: CASSSSGGSYGYTF

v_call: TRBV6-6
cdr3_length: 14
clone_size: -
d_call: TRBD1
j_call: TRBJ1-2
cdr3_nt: TGTGCCAGCAGGCCGGGACAGGGGGGCTATGGCTACACCTTC
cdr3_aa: CASRPGQGGYGYTF

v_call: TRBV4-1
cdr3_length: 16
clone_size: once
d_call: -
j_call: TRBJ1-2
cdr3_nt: TGCGCCAGCAGCCAACCGTCCTCAAGAGTTGAGAGTGGCTACACCTTC
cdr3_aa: CASSQPSSRVESGYTF

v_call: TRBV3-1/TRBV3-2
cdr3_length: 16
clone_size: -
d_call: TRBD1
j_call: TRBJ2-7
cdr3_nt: TGTGCCAGCAGCCCAGCCGCTGGACAGGGTACCCACGAGCAGTACTTC
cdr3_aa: CASSPAAGQGTHEQYF